The clone carrying this T cell receptor beta chain was seen at least ten times. Time point given: before trial treatment. All of the donors were given nivolumab, ipilimumab, aspirin, low-dose cyclophosphamide and low-dose radiotherapy as part of RACIN, a single-arm trial. Germline V gene lookup returns CDR1 MDHEN and CDR2 SYDVKM. The CDR3 is made up of 14 amino acids. Losses at the gene ends were 6 bases for V and 5 bases for J; bases not matched to a gene: 3. This sample was taken from a study of low-dose radiotherapy and immunotherapy resistance in tumors. Alpha- and beta-chain coverage of first-strand cDNA came from TRAV- and TRBV-specific primers. With a V-primer adapter and a constant-region primer, TCRs were amplified for about 20 PCR cycles. One entry per CDR3 protein, called by TCRdb with MiXCR from the reads. The sample lists 85,000 to 95,000 distinct CDR3 sequences; more than 7.5% were seen once.

The source of this sequence is a male donor with prostate cancer. The chain couples TRBV28 to TRBJ2-5, with 13 nucleotides matching TRBD2. The material sequenced was PBMCs, taken before treatment. CDR3 sequence reads: CASSGLAGVETQYF. The CDR3 region has the DNA TGTGCCAGCAGCGGACTAGCGGGAGTTGAGACCCAGTACTTC.